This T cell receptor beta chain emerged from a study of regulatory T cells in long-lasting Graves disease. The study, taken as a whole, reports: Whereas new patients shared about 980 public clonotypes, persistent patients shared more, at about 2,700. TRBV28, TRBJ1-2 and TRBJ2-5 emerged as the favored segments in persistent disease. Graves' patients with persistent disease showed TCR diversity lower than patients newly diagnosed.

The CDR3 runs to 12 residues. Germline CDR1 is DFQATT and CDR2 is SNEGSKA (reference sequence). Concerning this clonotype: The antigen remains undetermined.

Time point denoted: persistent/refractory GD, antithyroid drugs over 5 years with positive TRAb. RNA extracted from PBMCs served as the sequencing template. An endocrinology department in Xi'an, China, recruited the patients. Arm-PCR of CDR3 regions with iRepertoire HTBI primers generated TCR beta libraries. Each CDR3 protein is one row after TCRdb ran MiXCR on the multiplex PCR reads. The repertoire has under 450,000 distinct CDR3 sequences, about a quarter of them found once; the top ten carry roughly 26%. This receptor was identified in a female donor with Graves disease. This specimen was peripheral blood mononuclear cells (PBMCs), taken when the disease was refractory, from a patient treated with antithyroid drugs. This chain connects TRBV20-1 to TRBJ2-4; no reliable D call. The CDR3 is CTVGSAQDIQYF. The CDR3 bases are TGCACTGTCGGGTCAGCCCAGGACATTCAGTACTTC.